One and the same sample provided the 12 T cell receptor beta chains below, sequenced in a study of T cell responses to AZD1222 COVID-19 vaccine. Repertoires were generated with immunoSEQ multiplex PCR, while TCRdb's copy carries only in-frame clones and drops some. The table records under 150,000 clones, roughly 92% of them present only once. The sequenced sample was peripheral blood, obtained 28 days after the second AZD1222 dose. The source of these receptors is an adult who received the AZD1222 COVID-19 vaccine.

V and J are TRBV27 and TRBJ1-1; TRBD1 matches 8 bases. J lost 4 bases, V lost 7 bases, and 11 bases had no gene match. Looked up from germline, CDR1 is MNHEY and CDR2 is SMNVEV (reference sequence). This CDR3 is built from 15 residues. The CDR3 here is CASISFRTGPTEAFF. The CDR3 DNA reads as TGTGCCAGCATCAGCTTTAGGACAGGGCCCACTGAAGCTTTCTTT.

The V and J genes are TRBV20-1 and TRBJ2-7, with no clear D. Germline V gives CDR1 DFQATT, CDR2 SNEGSKA (reference sequence). This CDR3 is built from 11 residues. Trimming removed 3 bases from V and 5 bases from J, with 8 bases in between. CDR3 protein: CSASGIHEQYV. The CDR3 nucleotides are TGCAGTGCTAGTGGCATCCACGAGCAGTACGTC.

This chain connects TRBV2 to TRBJ1-6, with D hard to call. V was shortened by 7 bases and J by 4 bases, with 11 bases between the two germline ends. This CDR3 contains 14 residues. The germline V gene has CDR1 SNHLY and CDR2 FYNNEI. DNA for the CDR3: TGTGCCAGCATTACGCAGGAATATAATTCACCCCTCCACTTT. It yields the protein CASITQEYNSPLHF.

V gene TRBV3-1 (or the pseudogene TRBV3-2) combines with J gene TRBJ1-2; D is unclear. Between the trimmed V and J ends, which lost 5 bases and 4 bases, there was a span of 14 bases. Germline-derived CDR1 and CDR2 are LGHDT and YNNKEL (reference sequence). This CDR3 region has 14 residues. CDR3 bases: TGTGCCAGCAGCATCGGGGAGGTTTTCTATGGCTACACCTTC. Translating it yields CASSIGEVFYGYTF.

The V and J genes are TRBV9 and TRBJ1-4; 9 bases are shared with TRBD1. V lost 3 bases to trimming and J lost 2 bases; unmatched junction nucleotides: 8. CDR1 is SGDLS and CDR2 is YYNGEE in the germline V gene. CDR3 length: 17 residues. DNA for the CDR3: TGTGCCAGCAGCGATGGGACAGGGTTATGGACTAATGAAAAACTGTTTTTT. Translation: CASSDGTGLWTNEKLFF.

The genes are TRBV7-9 and TRBJ1-2; TRBD1 might be the D (5 bases). This CDR3 is built from 15 residues. Germline V CDR1 and CDR2: SEHNR, FQNEAQ (reference sequence). The V and J ends lost 0 bases and 7 bases respectively, with 15 bases between them. The CDR3 loop is CASSLAEGSLGGYTF. The CDR3 nucleotides are TGTGCCAGCAGCTTAGCGGAGGGGAGCCTAGGTGGCTACACCTTC.

V usage is TRBV12-5 and J usage is TRBJ1-5; no clear D gene. The CDR3 consists of 12 residues. V lost 0 bases and J lost 10, with 7 bases in between. In germline, CDR1 is LGHNT, CDR2 FRNRAP. The CDR3, as DNA: TGTGCTAGTGGTTTGGTCCCCCCTCCCCAGCATTTT. Translation gives CASGLVPPPQHF.

The V gene is TRBV27, the J gene TRBJ1-2; 9 nucleotides agree with TRBD1. The CDR3 loop spans 14 amino acids. The junction had 5 bases not matched to a gene; V was cut back by 5 bases and J by 4 bases. The germline V gene has CDR1 MNHEY and CDR2 SMNVEV (reference sequence). The CDR3: CASSPRTGVYGYTF. The CDR3 region has the DNA TGTGCCAGCAGTCCCAGGACAGGGGTCTATGGCTACACCTTC.

This sequence joins TRBV6-5 and TRBJ1-2; tentative D call: TRBD1 (6 bases). Trimming left V 5 bases short and J 2 bases short, with 15 bases between. CDR1 and CDR2 from the germline V gene are MNHEY and SVGAGI. This CDR3 region has 15 residues. The CDR3 coding sequence is TGTGCCAGCAGTCCAGGGGCGCAACCCAACTATGGCTACACCTTC. This sequence encodes CASSPGAQPNYGYTF.

This clone appeared a single time. J is TRBJ2-1 and V is TRBV5-1; a possible D gene is TRBD2 (6 bases). The CDR3 sequence is 17 residues long. Between the trimmed V and J ends, which lost 0 bases and 0 bases, there was a span of 13 bases. Germline V gene lookup returns CDR1 SGHRS and CDR2 YFSETQ. DNA for the CDR3: TGCGCCAGCAGCTTGGCTTTACGGGGGAGCTCCTACAATGAGCAGTTCTTC. Its translation is CASSLALRGSSYNEQFF.

The chain links TRBV7-6 to TRBJ2-5, with TRBD2 as a possible D gene (6 bases). The germline V gene encodes CDR1 SGHVS and CDR2 FNYEAQ. V lost 4 bases, J lost 2 bases, and 14 bases lay in between. This CDR3 has 15 amino acids. The CDR3 nucleotides are TGTGCCAGCAGCTCTCGTGGGGACTCTCAAGAGACCCAGTACTTC. Translated: CASSSRGDSQETQYF.

This sequence joins TRBV3-1 (or the pseudogene TRBV3-2) and TRBJ1-1, with no clear D. Germline CDR1 reads LGHDT; CDR2 reads YNNKEL (reference sequence). V shed 3 bases and J shed 0 bases, with 2 bases lying between them. The CDR3 is made up of 12 amino acids. CDR3 DNA sequence: TGTGCCAGCAGCCAGTTGAACACTGAAGCTTTCTTT. Translation: CASSQLNTEAFF.